This T cell receptor (beta chain) emerged from a study of T cells after yellow fever vaccination. Whole-study results and caveats: A large majority of primary-vaccination clones showed up again after the booster (96% CD4, roughly 91% CD8).

Germline CDR1 is SGHTA and CDR2 is FQGNSA. The CDR3 sequence is 16 residues long. With 2 bases removed from V and 1 base from J, the gap between germline ends came to 14 bases. Regarding this clonotype: The target antigen is unknown.

By 5'RACE template switching, TCR cDNA was produced, with a universal primer site and UMIs added in the process. TCRdb reanalysed the 5' RACE reads using MiXCR and keeps one entry per CDR3 protein. There are 300,000 to 400,000 distinct CDR3 sequences in the sample; 7% to 10% occur only once, and about 16% lies in the top ten. This clonotype was obtained from a man younger than 30 who received the YFV17D yellow fever vaccine. The specimen comprised PBMCs, sampled 45 days after the first yellow fever vaccination. The rearrangement links TRBV7-2 to TRBJ2-5; perhaps TRBD2 as D (6 bases). In nucleotides, the CDR3 is TGTGCCAGCAGCTTAACATCCAGCGGGCCCCAAGAGACCCAGTACTTC. It yields the protein CASSLTSSGPQETQYF. The full variable domain, with the rest looked up from reference TRBV7-2 and TRBJ2-5, is GAGVSQSPSNKVTEKGKDVELRCDPISGHTALYWYRQSLGQGLEFLIYFQGNSAPDKSGLPSDRFSAERTGGSVSTLTIQRTQQEDSAVYLCASSLTSSGPQETQYFGPGTRLLVL.